The text below deals with one T cell receptor (beta chain). Documented time point: baseline, week 1 (first vaccination visit). Treatment noted: pre-vaccination baseline after standard-of-care therapy. The data were obtained in a study of a mutant IDH1 vaccine in newly diagnosed glioma. Method: immunoSEQ multiplex PCR; TCRdb's copy keeps in-frame clones and lacks some. The sample gives over 75,000 clones, roughly 90% of which show up once; roughly 0.54% is in the top ten. This CDR3 comprises 15 residues. The germline V gene has CDR1 SGHRS and CDR2 YFSETQ. The J segment lost 7 bases and the V segment lost 4 bases, leaving 10 bases of the junction unmatched.

The receptor was derived from a woman between 45 and 65 years old with glioma. Sequenced here: PBMCs, sampled from a glioma patient treated with radiotherapy, temozolomide or both. The rearrangement uses TRBV5-1 and TRBJ2-2; 7 bases match TRBD1. CDR3 amino acids: CASSRGQAEIGELFF. CDR3 DNA sequence: TGCGCCAGCAGCAGAGGACAGGCCGAGATCGGGGAGCTGTTTTTT.